The clone carrying this TCR beta chain was counted between two and nine times. Its target is unknown. This sample was included in a study of T cell repertoires in cytomegalovirus infection. General study points: Dominating the ex vivo response were TCR beta clonotypes that were CMV-specific and HLA-C-restricted. Individuals carrying CMV plus the relevant HLA were identified by cumulative frequency of public TCR beta families.

In TCRdb, the reads were re-called with MiXCR into one record per CDR3 protein. The data show roughly 500,000 distinct CDR3 sequences, about 10% seen once. Looked up from germline, CDR1 is SGHDN and CDR2 is FVKESK. This CDR3 spans 16 amino acids. V gave up 0 bases and J gave up 3 bases, with 12 bases separating them. Sequenced input: PBMCs. The clonotype was recovered from a human donor in good health (CMV status not recorded). Some clones in this sample may be carry-over from other donors' samples. The rearrangement uses TRBV14 and TRBJ2-4; maybe TRBD2 (5 bases). CDR3 protein: CASSQEGEGRKNIQYF. DNA for the CDR3: TGTGCCAGCAGCCAAGAGGGAGAGGGCCGCAAAAACATTCAGTACTTC.